Each of the 21 T cell receptor beta chains below was sequenced from the same sample in a study of blood T cells in healthy people across ages. The use of a sample-barcoded 5' primer and a J-beta primer mix characterized a second PCR of about 7 to 12 cycles. Using its own MiXCR run on the 5' RACE reads, TCRdb lists one record per CDR3 protein. The data hold approximately 960,000 distinct CDR3 sequences, with 29% observed a single time. These data also featured in a second study, about T cells of mothers and their children.

The source material was blood. The receptor set was obtained from a woman aged 40 to 50 in good health.

Notes on this clonotype: It may be a read error: a sequence one base away is much more abundant. The chain recombines TRBV4-1 with TRBJ2-7; no clear D. Germline CDR1 MGHRA, CDR2 YSYEKL. The CDR3 has 13 residues. CDR3 nucleotide sequence: TGCGCCAGCAACCAAGAAAACGGGTACGAGCAGTACTTC. The encoded protein is CASNQENGYEQYF.

This chain uses TRBV7-2 with TRBJ2-3; D tentatively fits TRBD1 or TRBD2 (5 bases each). This CDR3 has 16 residues. Trimming cost V 4 bases and J 6 bases, with 20 bases left between them. CDR1 and CDR2 from the germline V gene are SGHTA and FQGNSA. CDR3 loop: CASSSGTHKSMDTQYF. CDR3 in DNA: TGTGCCAGCAGCTCTGGGACCCATAAGTCAATGGATACGCAGTATTTT.

J is TRBJ2-2 and V is TRBV9, with D possibly matching TRBD1 (6 bases). The CDR3 is 14 amino acids. Germline loops: CDR1 SGDLS, CDR2 YYNGEE. Trimming pared 2 bases from V and 8 bases from J, leaving 13 bases between. CDR3 DNA: TGTGCCAGCAGCGTTCGGCAGGGGATGGGGGAGCTGTTTTTT. It specifies CASSVRQGMGELFF.

This clonotype was found a few times. The CDR3 loop is CAWSRAFGYTF. CDR3 nucleotide sequence: TGTGCCTGGAGTAGGGCATTCGGCTACACCTTC. This chain links TRBV30 with TRBJ1-2; D uncertain. This CDR3 is 11 amino acids long. In germline, CDR1 is GTSNPN, CDR2 SVGIG (reference sequence). The V gene lost 2 bases and the J gene lost 8 bases, with 9 bases spanning the gap.

The rearrangement links TRBV7-9 to TRBJ2-1; D unclear. The germline gives CDR1 SEHNR, CDR2 FQNEAQ (reference sequence). Trimming pared 8 bases from V and 7 bases from J, leaving 18 bases between. The CDR3 is 14 amino acids. CDR3: CASSKDVTPNEQFF. CDR3 coding DNA: TGTGCCAGCTCTAAGGACGTTACCCCAAATGAGCAGTTCTTC.

Ten or more counts support this clonotype. The chain uses TRBV27 and TRBJ1-2; D is undetermined. V lost 2 bases and J 8 bases, leaving 15 bases between the germline ends. The CDR3 extends over 14 amino acids. CDR1 is MNHEY and CDR2 is SMNVEV in the germline V gene (reference sequence). The CDR3 protein is CASSLGPLQNGYTF. The CDR3, as DNA: TGTGCCAGCAGTTTAGGGCCCCTGCAGAACGGCTACACCTTC.

This clonotype was observed a few times. This rearrangement joins TRBV20-1 to TRBJ1-1; 9 nucleotides match TRBD1. Per the germline V gene, CDR1 is DFQATT and CDR2 is SNEGSKA (reference sequence). This CDR3 spans 16 amino acids. Trimming cost V 6 bases and J 6 bases; bases outside gene matches: 17. The CDR3 DNA reads as TGCAGTGCGATAGACCGGGACAGGGACCTTAGGGCTGAAGCTTTCTTT. Translating gives CSAIDRDRDLRAEAFF.

The CDR3 bases are TGTGCCAGCAGCCAAGATGGGGCTAGAGGACACTACAATGAGCAGTTCTTC. Protein: CASSQDGARGHYNEQFF. The chain couples TRBV3-1 to TRBJ2-1; tentative D call: TRBD1 (5 bases). There are 17 residues in the CDR3. Looked up from germline, CDR1 is LGHDT and CDR2 is YNNKEL (reference sequence). V was pared by 0 bases and J by 3 bases, with 15 bases between.

The chain employs TRBV7-2 and TRBJ1-2; no clear D. From germline, CDR1 is SGHTA and CDR2 FQGNSA. Trimming shortened V by 6 bases and J by 8 bases, and 16 bases separated the two germline ends. The length of the CDR3 is 13 residues. The CDR3 protein is CTSRLSGSGGYTF. CDR3 bases: TGTACCAGCAGGCTGTCGGGATCGGGAGGCTACACCTTC.

In its sample, this clonotype was seen many times. The rearrangement joins TRBV7-2 to TRBJ2-7; no firm D call. The V gene lost 0 bases and the J gene lost 11 bases, with 11 bases spanning the gap. Germline loops: CDR1 SGHTA, CDR2 FQGNSA. This CDR3 has 12 residues. The CDR3 bases are TGTGCCAGCAGCTTAGCTCTGGCGGTGAAGTACTTC. This sequence encodes CASSLALAVKYF.

This clonotype was detected ten times or more. The rearrangement uses TRBV5-1 and TRBJ1-2, with 9 positions matching TRBD1. Looked up from germline, CDR1 is SGHRS and CDR2 is YFSETQ. J was trimmed by 5 bases and V by 4 bases; bases with no gene match: 6. This CDR3 spans 14 amino acids. CDR3 protein: CASSRDRELYGYTF. The CDR3 nucleotides read TGCGCCAGCAGCCGGGACAGGGAGCTGTATGGCTACACCTTC.

The genes are TRBV7-2 and TRBJ1-1; D unresolved. CDR3 length: 16 amino acids. Germline V lookup: CDR1 SGHTA, CDR2 FQGNSA. The V end lost 3 bases, the J end lost 1 base, and 15 bases lay between the germline ends. CDR3 bases: TGTGCCAGCAGCTTCACGGGCCTTGTGACGAACACTGAAGCTTTCTTT. Its protein is CASSFTGLVTNTEAFF. Looking up the rest from reference TRBV7-2 and TRBJ1-1 gives the full variable domain: GAGVSQSPSNKVTEKGKDVELRCDPISGHTALYWYRQSLGQGLEFLIYFQGNSAPDKSGLPSDRFSAERTGGSVSTLTIQRTQQEDSAVYLCASSFTGLVTNTEAFFGQGTRLTVV.

The chain carries TRBV20-1 and TRBJ2-5; the D gene is possibly TRBD1 (5 bases). The CDR3 runs to 13 residues. V shed 6 bases and J shed 4 bases, with 15 bases lying between them. Per germline, CDR1 DFQATT and CDR2 SNEGSKA (reference sequence). The CDR3 DNA reads as TGCAGTGCGCAGAGGACAACAAGAGAGACCCAGTACTTC. Protein sequence: CSAQRTTRETQYF.

Only a few counts were recorded for this clonotype. The chain links TRBV6-2 or TRBV6-3 to TRBJ1-1; the match to TRBD1 covers 8 bases. After removal of 4 bases from V and 1 base from J, the junction contained 11 bases not matched to a gene. The CDR3 totals 17 residues. Germline V CDR1 and CDR2: MNHEY, SVGEGT. The CDR3 coding sequence is TGTGCCAGCAGTTCCCCCCGGACAGGGACGTCGAACACTGAAGCTTTCTTT. The encoded protein is CASSSPRTGTSNTEAFF.

The genes are TRBV6-1 and TRBJ1-5, with 9 bases identical to TRBD1. The germline V gene encodes CDR1 MNHNS and CDR2 SASEGT. V shed 8 bases, J shed 4 bases, and the junction held 6 bases outside the gene matches. The CDR3 covers 14 residues. CDR3 loop: CASLDRGSNQPQHF. For the CDR3, the DNA is TGTGCCAGCCTCGACAGGGGGAGTAATCAGCCCCAGCATTTT.

To note about this clonotype: This sequence may be a read error, since a much larger clone differs from it by one base. The chain joins TRBV12-3 or TRBV12-4 to TRBJ2-3, with TRBD2 matching over 13 bases. V lost 6 bases, J lost 4 bases, and 7 bases stayed unmatched. This CDR3 comprises 16 residues. The CDR3 DNA follows: TGTGCCAGCAGGACGACTAGCGGGGGGTTCCCAGATACGCAGTATTTT. Translated: CASRTTSGGFPDTQYF.

This clonotype has a count of ten or more. This may be a read error, as it is one base from a much larger clone. The gene calls are TRBV29-1 and TRBJ2-1; D is perhaps TRBD1 (7 bases). The DNA matches TRBJ2-7 better at its end, which makes the J call doubtful. The CDR3 spans 14 residues. Per the germline V gene, CDR1 is SQVTM and CDR2 is ANQGSEA. The chain's CDR3 is CSVEQGGSYNEQYF. In DNA, the CDR3 is TGCAGCGTTGAACAGGGGGGCTCCTACAATGAGCAGTACTTC.

This clonotype has only a few counts. The rearrangement uses TRBV7-8 and TRBJ2-3; D is unclear. Germline V gene sequence: CDR1 SGHVS, CDR2 FQNEAQ. V shed 5 bases and J shed 3 bases, with 9 bases lying between them. The CDR3 is 13 amino acids. CDR3 protein: CASSPSYTDTQYF. The CDR3 DNA follows: TGTGCCAGCAGCCCCTCGTATACAGATACGCAGTATTTT.

This clonotype appeared a single time. This may be a read error: a much more frequent sequence differs by one nucleotide. J is TRBJ1-2 and V is TRBV27; TRBD1 matches at 8 bases. Losses at the gene ends were 5 bases for V and 6 bases for J; bases not matched to a gene: 17. The CDR3 is 17 residues long. CDR1 and CDR2 from the germline V gene are MNHEY and SMNVEV (reference sequence). The CDR3 protein is CASSLYGTGPQSHGYTF. As DNA, the CDR3 is TGTGCCAGCAGTCTCTACGGGACAGGTCCCCAAAGCCATGGCTACACCTTC.

This clonotype came up a few times. The chain joins TRBV6-2 or TRBV6-3 to TRBJ1-5; TRBD1 matches at 9 bases. The length of the CDR3 is 17 residues. Trimming removed 0 bases from V and 6 bases from J; junction bases left unmatched: 9. Germline V gene lookup returns CDR1 MNHEY and CDR2 SVGEGT. The CDR3 bases are TGTGCCAGCAGTTACTCCTTGGGACAGGGCAGAGGTCAGCCCCAGCATTTT. This sequence encodes CASSYSLGQGRGQPQHF.

This clonotype was found many times. The rearrangement joins TRBV12-3 or TRBV12-4 to TRBJ1-5; TRBD1 matches 9 bases. This CDR3 has 15 residues. V shed 6 bases and J 2 bases; nucleotides not matched to a gene: 5. CDR3 in amino acids: CASSLQGAGNQPQHF. The CDR3 coding sequence is TGTGCCAGCAGCCTACAGGGGGCCGGCAATCAGCCCCAGCATTTT.